Listed below are T cell receptor beta chains from one sample, sequenced in a study of neurological immune-mediated disorders. TCRdb recomputed calls from the 5' RACE reads with MiXCR, one row per CDR3 protein. This sample has more than 20,000 distinct CDR3 sequences, with 13% found just once. Material: CD4+ T cells from blood. These receptors were taken from a female donor with HTLV-1-associated myelopathy (HAM/TSP). The CDR3 runs from the conserved cysteine through the conserved F or W. D genes are given only for firm matches. For some rows the clone size is stated as once, few or many, or as a class when expanded; others skip it.

J gene	D gene	V gene	clone size	CDR3 DNA	CDR3 protein
TRBJ2-3	-	TRBV20-1	few	TGCAGTGCTAGCTTTACTAGAGGCAACGAGCAGTATTTT	CSASFTRGNEQYF
TRBJ2-5	-	TRBV5-1	many	TGCGCCAGCAGCGCGGCGCGGGCTGACGAGACCCAGTACTTC	CASSAARADETQYF
TRBJ1-2	-	TRBV4-1	many	TGCGCCAGCAGCCAACCAGACACAACAGGGCCCTATGGCTACACCTTC	CASSQPDTTGPYGYTF
TRBJ1-1	-	TRBV12-3/TRBV12-4	many	TGTGCCAGCAGCCCAAGCGCGGGGAACACTGAAGCTTTCTTT	CASSPSAGNTEAFF
TRBJ1-6	TRBD1	TRBV5-1	many	TGCGCCAGCAGCTCGAGCAACAGGGGCGCAGGATCACCCCTCCACTTT	CASSSSNRGAGSPLHF
TRBJ2-1	TRBD1	TRBV20-1	many	TGCAGTGCTAGAGATCCCATGACAGGGACGGTAGAGCAGTTCTTC	CSARDPMTGTVEQFF
TRBJ2-3	-	TRBV20-1	many	TGCAGTGCTAGAGATATTCCCCGAGATACGCAGTATTTT	CSARDIPRDTQYF
TRBJ2-3	-	TRBV5-6	many	TGTGCCAGCAGCGCCCCCGGCAGCGGAGATACGCAGTATTTT	CASSAPGSGDTQYF
TRBJ1-5	TRBD1	TRBV5-1	many	TGCGCCAGCAGCTTGGGACAGGGGGATCAGCCCCAGCATTTT	CASSLGQGDQPQHF
TRBJ1-5	-	TRBV27	many	TGTGCCAGCAGTTTTACAGGGAGACGCGGTCAGCCCCAGCATTTT	CASSFTGRRGQPQHF
TRBJ1-1	-	TRBV20-1	-	TGCAGTGCTAGAGATGCTGACCAGGGTGGCGACACTGAAGCTTTCTTT	CSARDADQGGDTEAFF
TRBJ1-5	-	TRBV29-1	many	TGCAGCGTCCTGACAGATAGCAATCAGCCCCAGCATTTT	CSVLTDSNQPQHF
TRBJ2-4	TRBD1	TRBV6-5	many	TGTGCCAGCAGTTCGAGGACAGGGTATGGCAAAAACATTCAGTACTTC	CASSSRTGYGKNIQYF
TRBJ2-2	-	TRBV5-1	many	TGCGCCAGCAGGCCAGGGTCCCCGAACACCGGGGAGCTGTTTTTT	CASRPGSPNTGELFF
TRBJ1-3	-	TRBV29-1	many	TGCACTGGGGTAACTGGAAACACCATATATTTT	CTGVTGNTIYF
TRBJ2-1	TRBD2	TRBV20-1	many	TGCAGTGCCTTTAGCGGGGCTTACAATGAGCAGTTCTTC	CSAFSGAYNEQFF
TRBJ1-1	-	TRBV5-1	-	TGCGCCAGCTTCCCGACGACAGAAAACACTGAAGCTTTCTTT	CASFPTTENTEAFF
TRBJ2-7	TRBD2	TRBV20-1	many	TGCAGTGCTAGCGGGGGGGGTTACGAGCAGTACTTC	CSASGGGYEQYF
TRBJ2-3	TRBD2	TRBV20-1	many	TGCAGTGCTAGTTGGGGTAGTGGAGGCGGGGGGTTAACAGATACGCAGTATTTT	CSASWGSGGGGLTDTQYF
TRBJ2-1	-	TRBV29-1	many	TGCAGCGTTGATACCAGGGGCCCTTACAATGAGCAGTTCTTC	CSVDTRGPYNEQFF
TRBJ1-4	TRBD1	TRBV28	many	TGTGCCAGCAGTTTGTTGGGACAGGGCAATGAAAAACTGTTTTTT	CASSLLGQGNEKLFF
TRBJ1-1	-	TRBV6-5	many	TGTGCCAGCAGATTTCACAGGGACACTGAAGCTTTCTTT	CASRFHRDTEAFF
TRBJ2-5	-	TRBV11-3	many	TGTGCCAGCAGCTTAGGACGGTTTCGGGGGGAGACCCAGTACTTC	CASSLGRFRGETQYF
TRBJ1-2	-	TRBV6-1	-	TGTGCCAGCAGTCTACATACCGGCGCTAACTATGGCTACACCTTC	CASSLHTGANYGYTF
TRBJ2-3	TRBD2	TRBV20-1	many	TGCAGTGCTAGAGTGAGCGGGACTAGCACAGATACGCAGTATTTT	CSARVSGTSTDTQYF
TRBJ2-2	-	TRBV7-2	many	TGTGCCAGCAGCTTAGGCGGCCAGGGGAACACCGGGGAGCTGTTTTTT	CASSLGGQGNTGELFF
TRBJ2-7	-	TRBV10-3	-	TGTGCCATCAGTGAGTCGTGGGGGACCCCAAGCTACGAGCAGTACTTC	CAISESWGTPSYEQYF
TRBJ1-1	-	TRBV5-1	many	TGCGCCAGCAGCTCGGGTAGTGCGAACACTGAAGCTTTCTTT	CASSSGSANTEAFF
TRBJ2-3	TRBD2	TRBV10-3	many	TGTGCCATCGGGGAGGGGGATACGCAGTATTTT	CAIGEGDTQYF
TRBJ2-7	-	TRBV20-1	medium-sized	TGCAGTGCTAGAGACCCGTACAAACCCTCCTACGAGCAGTACTTC	CSARDPYKPSYEQYF
TRBJ2-3	-	TRBV29-1	once	TGCAGCATTGACAGCCATAGCACAGATACGCAGTATTTT	CSIDSHSTDTQYF
TRBJ2-1	TRBD2	TRBV7-2	many	TGTGCCAGCCAAAGGACTAGCGGGGGGCCACCCTACAATGAGCAGTTCTTC	CASQRTSGGPPYNEQFF
TRBJ2-3	-	TRBV4-3	many	TGCGCCAGCAGCCAATTCGTAGCAGATACGCAGTATTTT	CASSQFVADTQYF
TRBJ2-2	-	TRBV4-3	many	TGCGCCAGCAGCCAAGAATGGCACAACACCGGGGAGCTGTTTTTT	CASSQEWHNTGELFF
TRBJ1-2	-	TRBV2	few	TGTGCCAGCAGTGGTGATGGAGGCTATGGCTACACCTTC	CASSGDGGYGYTF
TRBJ2-7	-	TRBV7-2	many	TGTGCCAGCAGCTTCGACGAGCAGTACTTC	CASSFDEQYF
TRBJ1-4	-	TRBV7-2	many	TGTGCCAGCAGCTTAGGGTCCAGGGGTGAAAAACTGTTTTTT	CASSLGSRGEKLFF
TRBJ1-5	TRBD1	TRBV20-1	many	TGCAGTGCTAGTTTTCCCAGGGGGGTTTACCAGCCCCAGCATTTT	CSASFPRGVYQPQHF
TRBJ1-1	-	TRBV3-1	many	TGTGCCAGCAGCCTGGGCCGGGGCGGGGGGGCCACTGAAGCTTTCTTT	CASSLGRGGGATEAFF
TRBJ2-1	TRBD2	TRBV12-3/TRBV12-4	many	TGTGCCAGCAGGCGGGAGTCTGAGCAGTTCTTC	CASRRESEQFF
TRBJ2-7	-	TRBV20-1	many	TGCAGTGCTAGGGGTAGCTCCTACGAGCAGTACTTC	CSARGSSYEQYF
TRBJ2-3	TRBD1	TRBV5-1	many	TGCGCCAGCAGACCACCGGGACAGAAAATTTCTAGCACAGATACGCAGTATTTT	CASRPPGQKISSTDTQYF
TRBJ2-2	TRBD2	TRBV20-1	many	TGCAGTGCTACCCGACCAGCTAGCGGGGCTAACACCGGGGAGCTGTTTTTT	CSATRPASGANTGELFF
TRBJ2-7	-	TRBV6-1	many	TGTGCCAGCACCGAAAGTCTGTACGAGCAGTACTTC	CASTESLYEQYF
TRBJ2-7	-	TRBV7-2	many	TGTGCCAGCAGCTTAGCGCAATCCGGGACCACCTACGAGCAGTACTTC	CASSLAQSGTTYEQYF
TRBJ2-7	TRBD2	TRBV6-5	-	TGTGCCAGCAGTTTAACCGGGACTAGCTCCTACGAGCAGTACTTC	CASSLTGTSSYEQYF
TRBJ1-2	-	TRBV20-1	-	TGCAGTGCTACTGACATTAGGTATTATGGCTACACCTTC	CSATDIRYYGYTF
TRBJ1-4	TRBD1	TRBV7-9	many	TGTGCCAGCAGTGCAACAGGGGAGGTTGATGAAAAACTGTTTTTT	CASSATGEVDEKLFF
TRBJ2-2	-	TRBV14	many	TGTGCCAGCAGCCAAGGATCCCCACCCGGGGAGCTGTTTTTT	CASSQGSPPGELFF
TRBJ1-1	TRBD1	TRBV20-1	many	TGCAGTGCTCCTCGGACAGGGACCTACACTGAAGCTTTCTTT	CSAPRTGTYTEAFF
TRBJ2-3	TRBD1	TRBV5-1	medium-sized	TGCGCCAGCAGCCGAGGGGACAGTGGAGATACGCAGTATTTT	CASSRGDSGDTQYF
TRBJ1-5	-	TRBV2	many	TGTGCCAGCAGTCCCGCCGGGGCGCAAACCATTGGGAATCAGCCCCAGCATTTT	CASSPAGAQTIGNQPQHF
TRBJ1-1	TRBD1	TRBV20-1	many	TGCAGTGGACAGGGAAACACTGAAGCTTTCTTT	CSGQGNTEAFF